The T cell receptor beta chain described here comes from a study of blood T cell repertoires in COVID-19. In the study overall: Acute and convalescent COVID-19 specimens originated in the United States, Italy and Spain. In each case, the material was cDNA or gDNA derived from T cells, B-cell-depleted T cells, or PBMCs.

Germline-derived CDR1 and CDR2 are SNHLY and FYNNEI. V dropped 3 bases and J dropped 4; count of bases not matched to a gene: 7. This CDR3 is built from 15 residues. TCRdb's copy holds only in-frame clones and misses some; the assay was immunoSEQ multiplex PCR. The sample yields over 450,000 clones, 75% to 90% seen once. Seattle participants joined during active infection and were tracked over time. This chain links TRBV2 with TRBJ1-2; 8 nucleotides agree with TRBD1. The TCR originated in a man aged 18 to 29 with COVID-19, enrolled during active disease. The sample comprised peripheral blood. CDR3 in DNA: TGTGCCAGCAGTGATTCCCTGACAGGGGTCTATGGCTACACCTTC. Protein product: CASSDSLTGVYGYTF.